The present T cell receptor beta chain was sequenced within a study of B cell selection in AIRE deficiency. The CDR3 loop spans 13 amino acids. V lost 5 bases to trimming and J lost 7 bases, with 9 bases between them. CDR1 is MNHEY, CDR2 SMNVEV, per germline (reference sequence). Study-wide results and limits: Shared Treg sequences had shorter CDR3s, biased toward rearrangements with few non-templated insertions.

A remark on this clone: Antigen unknown.

Clones were sequenced by immunoSEQ multiplex PCR, and TCRdb holds only the in-frame ones, with some missing. The sample consists of some 25,000 clones, roughly 97% of them appearing once. CD4+CD127+ cells were sorted as the conventional CD4 T cells. This chain links TRBV27 with TRBJ1-6; D is undetermined. Sequenced input: conventional CD4+ T cells sorted from PBMCs. The TCR originated in a human donor with AIRE deficiency. CDR3 nucleotide sequence: TGTGCCAGCAGTCGGGGTAACAATTCACCCCTCCACTTT. This gives the protein CASSRGNNSPLHF.